These 18 T cell receptor beta chains were sequenced from one sample in a study of blood T cell repertoires in COVID-19 (dated by TCRdb to 2019 to 2021). To prepare the library, the immunoSEQ multiplex PCR assay was applied. The table comes from immuneACCESS by way of TCRdb, which keeps in-frame sequences with V and J called. Part of the clones is missing from these tables; in studies checked, under half for an unresolved V gene and the rest for unknown reasons. Present in this sample are more than 85,000 clones, roughly four fifths of which were seen just once. Clones ranked in the top ten supply 24% of the sample. What was sequenced was peripheral blood. These receptors were obtained from a human donor in a cohort sampled during active COVID-19.

The gene calls are TRBV19 and TRBJ2-1; 8 nucleotides agree with TRBD2. V lost 7 bases, J lost 8 bases, and 10 bases stayed unmatched. The V gene's germline CDR1 is LNHDA and CDR2 SQIVND (reference sequence). This CDR3 comprises 14 residues. The CDR3 loop reads CASMSGLDSHEQFF. Written as DNA, the CDR3 is TGTGCCAGTATGTCGGGACTAGATTCCCATGAGCAGTTCTTC.

This chain connects TRBV19 to TRBJ1-2; maybe TRBD1 (5 bases). CDR1 and CDR2 from the germline V gene are LNHDA and SQIVND (reference sequence). Trimming cost V 6 bases and J 1 base, with 12 bases left between them. CDR3 length: 14 amino acids. CDR3: CASSRAAVNYGYTF. In DNA form, the CDR3 reads TGTGCCAGTAGCAGGGCAGCCGTTAACTATGGCTACACCTTC.

This rearrangement joins TRBV11-3 to TRBJ2-2; TRBD1 matches 11 bases. This CDR3 spans 17 amino acids. Germline CDR1 reads SGHNT; CDR2 reads YENEEA. J gave up 4 bases and V 6 bases, and 10 bases lay outside the gene matches. CDR3: CASSSSGTGGRTGELFF. CDR3 nucleotide sequence: TGTGCCAGCAGTTCCTCCGGGACAGGGGGTCGCACCGGGGAGCTGTTTTTT. Complete variable domain (other parts from reference TRBV11-3 and TRBJ2-2): EAGVVQSPRYKIIEKKQPVAFWCNPISGHNTLYWYLQNLGQGPELLIRYENEEAVDDSQLPKDRFSAERLKGVDSTLKIQPAELGDSAVYLCASSSSGTGGRTGELFFGEGSRLTVL.

The chain combines TRBV28 with TRBJ2-7, with D perhaps matching TRBD1 (5 bases). V dropped 7 bases and J dropped 0 bases, with 13 bases sitting between them. There are 14 residues in the CDR3. Per germline, CDR1 MDHEN and CDR2 SYDVKM. The CDR3 DNA reads as TGTGCCAGCATGCGCGCAGGGCTCTCCTACGAGCAGTACTTC. It is translated as CASMRAGLSYEQYF.

J is TRBJ2-5 and V is TRBV5-1; 8 bases align to TRBD2. Trimming at V came to 4 bases and at J to 5 bases, leaving 16 bases not matched to a gene. The CDR3 runs 17 residues. Per germline, CDR1 SGHRS and CDR2 YFSETQ. CDR3 sequence: CASSTSGTSSFLETQYF. The CDR3 DNA follows: TGCGCCAGCAGCACATCCGGGACTAGTTCCTTTTTGGAGACCCAGTACTTC.

The chain has TRBV7-2 and TRBJ2-2; 8 bases are shared with TRBD1. Trimming at V came to 4 bases and at J to 7 bases, leaving 5 bases not matched to a gene. Germline loops: CDR1 SGHTA, CDR2 FQGNSA. CDR3 size: 14 residues. CDR3 nucleotide sequence: TGTGCCAGCAGCTCCCAGGGGGCCGGCGGGGAGCTGTTTTTT. Translating it yields CASSSQGAGGELFF.

This clone showed up just a few times. The chain's CDR3 is CASSWTGNTGELFF. The CDR3 coding sequence is TGTGCCAGCAGCTGGACAGGGAACACCGGGGAGCTGTTTTTT. The chain has TRBV5-8 and TRBJ2-2; 7 nucleotides align to TRBD1. The V gene end was trimmed by 3 bases and the J gene end by 1 base; junction bases not matched to a gene: 0. Germline CDR1 reads SGHTS; CDR2 reads YDEGEE. This CDR3 is built from 14 residues.

V and J are TRBV24-1 and TRBJ1-2, with D uncertain. With 4 bases removed from V and 4 bases from J, the gap between germline ends came to 9 bases. The length of the CDR3 is 13 residues. CDR1 is KGHDR and CDR2 is SFDVKD in the germline V gene. CDR3 region: CATSDTNFYGYTF. For the CDR3, the DNA is TGTGCCACCAGTGACACAAATTTCTATGGCTACACCTTC.

V and J are TRBV6-5 and TRBJ1-6; 7 positions match TRBD1. From germline, CDR1 is MNHEY and CDR2 SVGAGI. There are 15 residues in the CDR3. V shed 6 bases, J shed 0 bases, and the junction held 2 bases outside the gene matches. The CDR3 sequence is CASRQGSSYNSPLHF. For the CDR3, the DNA is TGTGCCAGCAGACAGGGGAGCTCCTATAATTCACCCCTCCACTTT.

The chain links TRBV19 to TRBJ2-2; TRBD2 agrees at 9 bases. The CDR3 is made up of 16 amino acids. Unmatched junction bases numbered 11, after V lost 6 bases and J lost 6 bases. The germline V gene has CDR1 LNHDA and CDR2 SQIVND (reference sequence). The CDR3 sequence is CASSLSGGRWAGELFF. DNA for the CDR3: TGTGCCAGTAGCCTAAGCGGGGGGAGATGGGCCGGGGAGCTGTTTTTT.

In its sample, this clone was seen a few times. The chain joins TRBV7-3 to TRBJ2-3, with TRBD2 matching over 10 bases. The germline CDR1 and CDR2 sequences are SGHTA and FQGTGA. V shed 5 bases and J 2 bases; nucleotides not matched to a gene: 7. This CDR3 contains 16 residues. CDR3 loop: CASSIQAGGITDTQYF. CDR3 bases: TGTGCCAGCAGCATACAAGCGGGGGGGATCACAGATACGCAGTATTTT.

This clone has a single count. This chain joins TRBV9 and TRBJ1-2, with 10 bases matching TRBD1. Germline CDR1 reads SGDLS; CDR2 reads YYNGEE. Trimming cost V 0 bases and J 4 bases; bases outside gene matches: 6. The CDR3 has 16 amino acids. CDR3 loop: CASSVDWTGGLYGYTF. The CDR3 DNA reads as TGTGCCAGCAGCGTAGATTGGACAGGGGGACTCTATGGCTACACCTTC.

The DNA for the CDR3 is TGTGCCAGCAGCGTCCTAGCGGGAGGGCCAGGGAACTCCTACAATGAGCAGTTCTTC. This encodes CASSVLAGGPGNSYNEQFF. This chain uses TRBV9 with TRBJ2-1; 12 bases match TRBD2. The length of the CDR3 is 19 residues. V lost 2 bases and J lost 0; bases outside the gene matches: 9. Germline V gives CDR1 SGDLS, CDR2 YYNGEE.

This clone was counted only a few times. This chain joins TRBV15 and TRBJ1-2; D unresolved. Trimming took 0 bases from V and 6 from J, leaving 5 bases between them. The CDR3 runs 12 residues. The V gene's germline CDR1 is LNHNV and CDR2 YYDKDF (reference sequence). The CDR3 nucleotides read TGTGCCACCAGCAGAGAGCCAGATGGCTACACCTTC. Amino acid sequence: CATSREPDGYTF. The full variable domain, completed using reference TRBV15 and TRBJ1-2, is DAMVIQNPRYQVTQFGKPVTLSCSQTLNHNVMYWYQQKSSQAPKLLFHYYDKDFNNEADTPDNFQSRRPNTSFCFLDIRSPGLGDTAMYLCATSREPDGYTFGSGTRLTVV.

This chain uses TRBV12-3 or TRBV12-4 with TRBJ2-7; D perhaps matches TRBD1 (6 bases). V was trimmed by 7 bases and J by 11 bases, leaving 21 bases between them. The CDR3 is made up of 13 amino acids. The CDR3 region is CASTIQGAHAKYF. In DNA form, the CDR3 reads TGTGCCAGCACCATACAGGGCGCACATGCGAAGTACTTC.

This rearrangement joins TRBV5-1 to TRBJ2-2; TRBD1 aligns across 7 bases. Germline lookup yields CDR1 SGHRS and CDR2 YFSETQ. The V and J ends lost 2 bases and 1 base, in that order; junction bases with no gene match: 5. This CDR3 comprises 16 residues. In DNA, the CDR3 is TGCGCCAGCAGCTTTTACCGGGACAGGAACACCGGGGAGCTGTTTTTT. Its translation: CASSFYRDRNTGELFF.

The chain recombines TRBV21-1 with TRBJ2-7; the table gives TRBD1 as D, unverified against the DNA. TRBV21-1 is deemed a pseudogene. The CDR3 is 16 residues long. DNA for the CDR3: TGTGCCAGCAGCCCCCGAGACAGGGGGCGCGGAGAAGAGCAGTACTTC. The encoded protein is CASSPRDRGRGEEQYF.

V and J are TRBV6-1 and TRBJ1-4; D is ambiguous. The V end was cut by 0 bases, the J end by 4 bases, with 6 bases between. The germline gives CDR1 MNHNS, CDR2 SASEGT. This CDR3 is built from 14 residues. The CDR3 loop reads CASSEAAYNEKLFF. DNA for the CDR3: TGTGCCAGCAGTGAAGCCGCCTATAATGAAAAACTGTTTTTT.